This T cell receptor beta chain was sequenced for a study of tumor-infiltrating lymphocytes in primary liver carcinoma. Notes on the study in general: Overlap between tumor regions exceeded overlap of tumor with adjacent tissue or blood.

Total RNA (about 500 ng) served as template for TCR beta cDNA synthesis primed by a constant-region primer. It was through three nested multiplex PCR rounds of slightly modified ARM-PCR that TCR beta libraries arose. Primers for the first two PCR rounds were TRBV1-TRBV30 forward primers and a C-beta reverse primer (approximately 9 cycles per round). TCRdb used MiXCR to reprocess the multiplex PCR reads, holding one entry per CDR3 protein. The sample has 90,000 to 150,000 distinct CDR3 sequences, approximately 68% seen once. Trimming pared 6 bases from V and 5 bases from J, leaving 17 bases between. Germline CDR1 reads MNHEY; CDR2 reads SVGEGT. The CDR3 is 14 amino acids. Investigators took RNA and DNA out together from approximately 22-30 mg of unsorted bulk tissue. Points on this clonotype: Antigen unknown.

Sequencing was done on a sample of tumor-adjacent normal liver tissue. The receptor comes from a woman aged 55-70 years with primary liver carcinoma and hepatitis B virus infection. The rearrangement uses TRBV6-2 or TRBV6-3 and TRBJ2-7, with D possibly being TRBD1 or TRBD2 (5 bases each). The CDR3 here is CASSPGAGSDEQYF. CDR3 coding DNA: TGTGCCAGCAGCCCCGGGGCAGGGAGCGACGAGCAGTACTTC.